This T cell receptor (beta chain) is drawn from a study of blood T cell repertoires in COVID-19 (dated by TCRdb to between 2020 and 2021). Broadly, across the study: Samples covering the acute and convalescent phases of COVID-19 were provided by collaborators in the United States, Italy and Spain. HLA class I and class II types, where available, came from metadata supplied by the sample provider rather than from assay-based typing. The prospective study material was composed of cDNA or gDNA derived from T cells, B-cell-depleted T cells, or PBMCs. The repertoires were made available in a free public database intended to serve as a resource for research on the immune response to SARS-CoV-2. Subjects who had been exposed to COVID-19, were actively infected with it, or had recovered from it provided the deeply sampled blood TCRbeta repertoires that made up the dataset. The sample metadata nearly always contained a de-identified subject ID, COVID-19 status, age in years and sex. The samples were drawn from the first 160 participants of the ongoing ImmuneRACE study and from about 1,200 subjects provided by 6 global collaborators. On the study overall, not on this receptor specifically: The quantity of clinical and demographic metadata differed by source and by participant and was supplied without curation.

Reading the germline V gene gives CDR1 SGHAT and CDR2 FQNNGV. Counted from cysteine to phenylalanine, this CDR3 has 15 amino acids. The read is trimmed to its CDR3 DNA, 45 bases read in frame from base 1. Trimming at the junction amounts to 5 bases on V and 4 bases on J, and the germline ends lie 15 bases apart. A word on this clone: Its target antigen remains unknown. The sample holds no much larger clone one base away, and base qualities are not on file.

The immunoSEQ Assay, a bias-controlled multiplex PCR, was used to amplify TCRbeta CDR3 regions from genomic DNA. The study's own analysis went as follows. The number of nucleated cells in each sample was estimated by amplification of reference gene primers within the assay. To quantify the absolute abundance of each unique TCRbeta CDR3 rearrangement, sequence reads were collapsed and filtered. For each sample, productive Simpson clonality was calculated as the square root of Simpson's diversity index over productive rearrangements. TCRdb stores this immuneACCESS table with in-frame sequences only. Part of the clones is absent; in the studies checked, under half of the shortfall reflects unresolved V genes, and no reason is known for the rest. That table is the source of V, J and clone size, and D and trimming were worked out from the DNA. The sample includes around 200,000 clones, with 90% observed a single time. The ten biggest clones cover less than 0.7% of the sample.

The collaborating institutions used their own protocols to collect whole blood in K2EDTA tubes. For TCRbeta analysis, collaborators shipped samples as frozen whole blood, isolated PBMCs, or DNA extracted from either of those sample types. The sequence joins TRBV11-2 to TRBJ2-1; TRBD2 is perhaps the D gene, given 6 matching bases. This clonotype was obtained from a man aged 50 or older with acute or convalescent COVID-19. The sequenced sample was peripheral blood. The CDR3 region: CASSPSRSGYNEQFF. The DNA sequence is given as TGTGCCAGCAGCCCGAGTCGGAGCGGGTACAATGAGCAGTTCTTC.